This TCR beta chain came from a study of T-cell reconstitution after alpha-beta-depleted transplantation in children. CDR1 MNHEY and CDR2 SVGEGT come from the germline V gene. The CDR3 has 17 amino acids. Trimming took off 0 bases at V and 4 bases at J, with 18 bases between the two ends. Unique molecular identifiers were incorporated during preparation of the TCRbeta library. A single record per CDR3 protein comes from TCRdb applying MiXCR to the PCR reads. The sample contains around 200,000 distinct CDR3 sequences, roughly a tenth of which appear only once. V gene TRBV6-2 or TRBV6-3 combines with J gene TRBJ1-2, with D perhaps matching TRBD1 (5 bases). The clonotype comes from a human donor who donated a stem cell graft to a child with acute lymphoblastic leukemia. The sequencing used PBMCs from the stem cell graft donor, collected from the stem cell graft. In nucleotides, the CDR3 is TGTGCCAGCAGTTACTCGAGAACCGGGGGATCAGTCTATGGCTACACCTTC. Its protein is CASSYSRTGGSVYGYTF.